Below, 30 T cell receptor beta chains from the same sample are listed, as sequenced in a study of monozygotic twins with inflammatory bowel disease. From the 5' RACE reads, TCRdb lists one entry per CDR3 protein and no DNA. The repertoire table contains about 380,000 distinct CDR3 sequences. The sequenced material came from blood. All receptors come from a human donor with ulcerative colitis or Crohn's disease, or a healthy co-twin of an affected twin (not recorded which).

The chain carries TRBV27 and TRBJ1-4; TCRdb names TRBD1, which stays unverified in the absence of DNA. The CDR3 has 15 amino acids. Per germline, CDR1 MNHEY and CDR2 SMNVEV (reference sequence). CDR3 in amino acids: CASSPPGAFNEKLFF.

The V and J genes are TRBV6-5 and TRBJ1-3; without DNA, the TCRdb call of TRBD1 cannot be checked. This CDR3 is built from 15 residues. Per the germline V gene, CDR1 is MNHEY and CDR2 is SVGAGI. This CDR3 reads CASSWGTGSGNTIYF.

The CDR3 spells CASSQDWSGGAYEQYF. The chain employs TRBV4-3 and TRBJ2-7; TCRdb designates TRBD2, a call that cannot be tested without DNA. CDR3 length: 16 amino acids. Germline V CDR1 and CDR2: LGHNA, YSLEER.

The chain combines TRBV20-1 with TRBJ2-7; TCRdb calls TRBD2, which cannot be checked without DNA. The length of the CDR3 is 14 residues. Germline V gives CDR1 DFQATT, CDR2 SNEGSKA (reference sequence). The CDR3 loop reads CSASRDWTSYEQYF.

The chain employs TRBV12-3 or TRBV12-4 and TRBJ1-1; TCRdb outputs TRBD1, but without DNA this stays unchecked. The CDR3 length is 11 residues. The CDR3 spells CASSLQGGAFF.

The chain has TRBV5-1 and TRBJ1-4; TCRdb's D call, TRBD1, is unchecked because there is no DNA. The CDR3 totals 16 residues. CDR1 is SGHRS, CDR2 YFSETQ, per germline. CDR3 residues: CASSEAPQGIYEKLFF.

The rearrangement uses TRBV7-2 and TRBJ2-7; TCRdb's assignment of TRBD1 cannot be checked, as there is no DNA. The CDR3 extends over 15 amino acids. Germline CDR1 reads SGHTA; CDR2 reads FQGNSA. The CDR3 reads CASSFRTGSPYEQYF.

The chain combines TRBV10-3 with TRBJ2-5; with no DNA, the TCRdb D assignment of TRBD2 cannot be verified. In germline, CDR1 is ENHRY, CDR2 SYGVKD. The CDR3 runs 15 residues. The CDR3 loop is CAISESAGFQETQYF.

The chain links TRBV20-1 to TRBJ2-2; TCRdb proposes TRBD2, but this gene call is untestable without DNA. This CDR3 is built from 16 residues. CDR1 is DFQATT and CDR2 is SNEGSKA in the germline V gene (reference sequence). The CDR3 protein is CSATIGERGGLGELFF.

This sequence joins TRBV30 and TRBJ1-3; TCRdb calls TRBD1, which cannot be checked without DNA. In germline, CDR1 is GTSNPN, CDR2 SVGIG (reference sequence). This CDR3 is built from 18 residues. CDR3 residues: CAWTRDRNLLGSGNTIYF.

The chain joins TRBV18 to TRBJ1-2. The CDR3 is 13 residues long. Germline V lookup: CDR1 KGHSH, CDR2 LQKENI. The CDR3 loop is CASSDGANYGYTF.

The gene calls are TRBV7-7 and TRBJ2-3; TCRdb designates TRBD2, a call that cannot be tested without DNA. The CDR3 is 16 residues long. Germline CDR1 is SSHAT and CDR2 is FNYEAQ (reference sequence). CDR3 region: CASSQGTSGSTDTQYF.

The genes are TRBV5-1 and TRBJ2-7; the D call from TCRdb, TRBD1, cannot be confirmed without DNA. This CDR3 has 15 residues. The germline gives CDR1 SGHRS, CDR2 YFSETQ. This CDR3 reads CASSLVAGNGYEQYF.

The chain employs TRBV18 and TRBJ1-5. Per the germline V gene, CDR1 is KGHSH and CDR2 is LQKENI. This CDR3 is built from 13 residues. CDR3 region: CASSPHEEQPQHF.

The chain employs TRBV12-3 or TRBV12-4 and TRBJ2-1; TCRdb returns TRBD1, unconfirmable since there is no DNA. The CDR3 totals 16 residues. CDR3 sequence reads: CASSLWGSAVGNEQFF.

The chain is built from TRBV27 and TRBJ1-6; the TRBD1 assignment by TCRdb is unverifiable without DNA. Germline lookup yields CDR1 MNHEY and CDR2 SMNVEV (reference sequence). The CDR3 contains 19 residues. The CDR3 is CASSPNRDMLSSYNSPLHF.

The chain joins TRBV3-1 to TRBJ1-4; lacking DNA, the TRBD1 call made by TCRdb goes unchecked. In germline, CDR1 is LGHDT, CDR2 YNNKEL (reference sequence). The CDR3 runs to 15 residues. The CDR3 sequence is CASSSHRVMREKLFF.

V usage is TRBV4-2 and J usage is TRBJ2-3; no DNA is available, so the TRBD1 call from TCRdb remains unchecked. This CDR3 comprises 14 residues. Germline V gives CDR1 LGHNA, CDR2 YNFKEQ. Here the CDR3 reads CASSYRPGETTQNF.

The chain combines TRBV27 with TRBJ2-3; TCRdb's D gene call, TRBD2, goes unchecked for lack of DNA. The germline V gene encodes CDR1 MNHEY and CDR2 SMNVEV (reference sequence). The CDR3 is made up of 14 amino acids. The CDR3 region is CASSLSTRWDTQYF.

CDR3 protein: CSVERIQLGETQYF. The chain uses TRBV29-1 and TRBJ2-5. The CDR3 consists of 14 residues. Germline V gene lookup returns CDR1 SQVTM and CDR2 ANQGSEA.

J is TRBJ2-7 and V is TRBV12-3 or TRBV12-4; the TRBD2 assignment by TCRdb is unverifiable without DNA. This CDR3 contains 13 residues. The CDR3 sequence is CASSGPAAGEQYF.

V is TRBV7-9 and J is TRBJ2-5; without DNA, the TCRdb call of TRBD1 cannot be checked. The CDR3 is made up of 15 amino acids. CDR1 and CDR2 (germline): SEHNR, FQNEAQ (reference sequence). This CDR3 is CASSLVPTDQETQYF. The full variable domain, with the rest looked up from reference TRBV7-9 and TRBJ2-5, is DTGVSQNPRHKITKRGQNVTFRCDPISEHNRLYWYRQTLGQGPEFLTYFQNEAQLEKSRLLSDRFSAERPKGSFSTLEIQRTEQGDSAMYLCASSLVPTDQETQYFGPGTRLLVL.

The chain carries TRBV19 and TRBJ2-7; TCRdb returns TRBD1, unconfirmable since there is no DNA. CDR3 length: 14 residues. CDR1 and CDR2 (germline): LNHDA, SQIVND (reference sequence). The CDR3 sequence is CASSTTGQGTEQYF. Full variable domain (remainder filled in from reference TRBV19 and TRBJ2-7): DGGITQSPKYLFRKEGQNVTLSCEQNLNHDAMYWYRQDPGQGLRLIYYSQIVNDFQKGDIAEGYSVSREKKESFPLTVTSAQKNPTAFYLCASSTTGQGTEQYFGPGTRLTVT.

The chain employs TRBV29-1 and TRBJ2-5; TCRdb reports TRBD2, a call that lacks DNA to check it against. This CDR3 comprises 14 residues. Germline V lookup: CDR1 SQVTM, CDR2 ANQGSEA. This CDR3 reads CSVGLGVNQETQYF.

The V and J genes are TRBV12-3 or TRBV12-4 and TRBJ2-3; TCRdb's D call, TRBD1, is unchecked because there is no DNA. CDR3 length: 15 residues. The CDR3 here is CASSWGRASADTQYF.

This sequence joins TRBV12-3 or TRBV12-4 and TRBJ1-5; TCRdb proposes TRBD1, but this gene call is untestable without DNA. This CDR3 comprises 14 residues. The CDR3 here is CASSPGQGDQPQHF.

The rearrangement uses TRBV5-5 and TRBJ1-2; no DNA is available, so the TRBD1 call from TCRdb remains unchecked. Germline V gives CDR1 SGHKS, CDR2 YYEKEE (reference sequence). The CDR3 has 15 amino acids. This CDR3 is CASSRGDAQARGYTF.

The chain recombines TRBV7-7 with TRBJ2-3; TCRdb selects TRBD1, and the lack of DNA leaves this call unchecked. The CDR3 covers 15 residues. Germline CDR1 and CDR2: SSHAT and FNYEAQ (reference sequence). The CDR3 protein is CASSLSGGAQDTQYF. Using reference TRBV7-7 and TRBJ2-3 for the parts outside the CDR3, the full variable domain is GAGVSQSPRYKVTKRGQDVTLRCDPISSHATLYWYQQALGQGPEFLTYFNYEAQPDKSGLPSDRFSAERPEGSISTLTIQRTEQRDSAMYRCASSLSGGAQDTQYFGPGTRLTVL.

V is TRBV15 and J is TRBJ2-3. The CDR3 is made up of 14 amino acids. Per the germline V gene, CDR1 is LNHNV and CDR2 is YYDKDF (reference sequence). CDR3 sequence: CATSSGVLDDTQYF.

The V gene is TRBV29-1, the J gene TRBJ2-5; TCRdb selects TRBD2, and the lack of DNA leaves this call unchecked. CDR1 SQVTM and CDR2 ANQGSEA come from the germline V gene. The CDR3 totals 13 residues. CDR3 loop: CSVETGLQETQYF.